This T cell receptor (beta chain) is from a study of tumor and adjacent non-tumor tissue in lung cancer (dated by TCRdb to the late 2010s). For the wider study: Of the cohort, about a dozen patients had adenocarcinoma, 2 had squamous cell carcinoma and 1 had small cell lung cancer. For each patient, one tumor sample and one normal lung sample were taken, giving thirty paired specimens that underwent TCRbeta CDR3 sequencing. A total of approximately 120,000,000 productive TCRbeta reads were generated by sequencing, corresponding to an average of roughly 4 million reads per sample. The roughly 15 patients were aged about 31 to 85 years, included ten or so men and 5 women, and had TNM stage I to III disease. Bulk TCRbeta repertoires were compared between lung tumor tissue and matched distant non-tumor lung tissue obtained from fewer than 18 lung cancer patients.

The CDR3 has 13 amino acids, counting the end cysteine and phenylalanine. Solely the CDR3 DNA is kept, with 39 bases framed from the first base. Via the germline V gene, CDR1 is SQVTM and CDR2 ANQGSEA. V has 6 bases trimmed and J has 2 bases trimmed; junction bases matching no gene number 5. Details on this clonotype: Its antigen is not yet known. The sample holds no much larger clone one base away, and base qualities are not on file.

General findings and caveats noted by the study authors: Tumor tissue showed significantly greater TCR diversity (inverse Simpson) than normal lung tissue (around 450 vs 150, P = 0.0075, Mann-Whitney U test). Younger patients had significantly higher TCR diversity, and higher tumor TCR diversity was associated with shorter overall and disease-free survival. Only about 14 patients were in the cohort, and the authors stated that larger samples and more detailed clinical data are needed. Because peripheral blood was not sequenced, blood TCRbeta repertoires in the lung cancer patients of the study were not examined. Neither the sequencing platform nor unique molecular identifiers are mentioned in the methods. A significantly larger cumulative share of the repertoire was made up by the top 100 clones in normal lung than in tumor tissue.

Libraries came from multiplex PCR. Data came from an Illumina HiSeq 2500. TCRbeta libraries were constructed through three rounds of nested PCR with primers (Table S4) according to protocols modified from ARM-PCR. Before sequencing, PCR products in the 200-500 bp range were cut out of the gel and cleaned up using the QIAquick gel extraction kit. As for the authors' bioinformatics: Reads were cleaned with Trimmomatic, merged with FLASH into complete CDR3 sequences, and assigned to V(D)J germline segments with MiTCR. VDJtools was used to compute clonal diversity as the inverse Simpson's index. A read counted as productive if the sequence was in-frame and lacked a premature stop codon. TCRdb cleaned the public reads at Q25 with fastp, built clones with MiXCR and kept in-frame beta chains. For every CDR3 protein sequence, its rows merge into one entry that carries the most common genes and DNA. Here the V and J calls rest on TCRdb's processing, not on the authors' analysis. Here the sample has about 85,000 distinct CDR3 sequences; about 66% occur a single time. The top ten clonotypes cover roughly 15% of the sample.

Bulk unsorted tissue served as the source for RNA extraction, and RNA quality was assessed using a NanoDrop ND-1000 and an Agilent 2100. Newly diagnosed lung cancer patients without prior chemotherapy who had been admitted for thoracic surgery in China between August and November 2014 were enrolled as donors. Anyone who had undergone radiotherapy or chemotherapy before, or who had another cancer at the same time, was left out of the study. Pieces of surgical tissue measuring roughly 1-2.3 cm3 were kept in RNAlater solution and stored at -80 degrees C until use. The TCR comes from an older man with non-small cell lung cancer. The sequence joins TRBV29-1 to TRBJ1-1; 8 central bases correspond to TRBD1. Sequenced material: lung tumor tissue. The DNA sequence reads TGCAGCGTACAGACAGGGGCCAACACTGAAGCTTTCTTT. Its protein is CSVQTGANTEAFF.